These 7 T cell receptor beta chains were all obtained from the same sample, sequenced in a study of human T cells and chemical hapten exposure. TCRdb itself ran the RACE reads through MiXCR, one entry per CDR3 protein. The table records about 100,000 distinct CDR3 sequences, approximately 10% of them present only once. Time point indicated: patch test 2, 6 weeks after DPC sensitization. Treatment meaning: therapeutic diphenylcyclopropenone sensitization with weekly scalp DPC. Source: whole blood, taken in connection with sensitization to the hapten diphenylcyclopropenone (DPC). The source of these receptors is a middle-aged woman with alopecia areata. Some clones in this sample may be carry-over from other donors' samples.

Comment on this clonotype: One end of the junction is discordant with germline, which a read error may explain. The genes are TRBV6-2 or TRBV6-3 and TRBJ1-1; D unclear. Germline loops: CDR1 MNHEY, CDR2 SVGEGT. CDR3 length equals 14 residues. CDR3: CASSTRRGDTEAFF. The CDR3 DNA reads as TGTGCCAGCAGTACCCGGCGGGGTGACACTGAAGCCTTCTTT.

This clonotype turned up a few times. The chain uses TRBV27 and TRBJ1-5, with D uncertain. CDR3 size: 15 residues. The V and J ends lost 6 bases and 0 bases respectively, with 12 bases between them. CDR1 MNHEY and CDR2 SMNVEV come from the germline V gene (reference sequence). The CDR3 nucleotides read TGTGCCAGCAGCCGGGATTCAAGTAGCAATCAGCCCCAGCATTTT. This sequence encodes CASSRDSSSNQPQHF.

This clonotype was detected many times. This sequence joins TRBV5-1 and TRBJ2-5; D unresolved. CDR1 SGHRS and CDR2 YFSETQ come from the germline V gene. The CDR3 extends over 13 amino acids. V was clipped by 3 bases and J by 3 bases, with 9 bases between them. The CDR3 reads CASSSAHKETQYF. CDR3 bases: TGCGCCAGCAGCTCGGCACATAAAGAGACCCAGTACTTC.

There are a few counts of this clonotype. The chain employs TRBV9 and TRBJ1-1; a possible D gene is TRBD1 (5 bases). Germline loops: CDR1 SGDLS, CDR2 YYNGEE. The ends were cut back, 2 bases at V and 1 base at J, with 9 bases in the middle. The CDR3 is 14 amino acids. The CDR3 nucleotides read TGTGCCAGCAGCGTCAAGGGGTCGAACACTGAAGCTTTCTTT. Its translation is CASSVKGSNTEAFF.

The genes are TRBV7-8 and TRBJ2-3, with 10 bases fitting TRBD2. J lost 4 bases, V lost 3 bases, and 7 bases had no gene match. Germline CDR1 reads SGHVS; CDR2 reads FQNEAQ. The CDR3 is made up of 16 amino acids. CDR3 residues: CASSFASGGGPDTQYF. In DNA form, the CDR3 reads TGTGCCAGCAGCTTTGCTAGCGGGGGAGGCCCAGATACGCAGTATTTT.

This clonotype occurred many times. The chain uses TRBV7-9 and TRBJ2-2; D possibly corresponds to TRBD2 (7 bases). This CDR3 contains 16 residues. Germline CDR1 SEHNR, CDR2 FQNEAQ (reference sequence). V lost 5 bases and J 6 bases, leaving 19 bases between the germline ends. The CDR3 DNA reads TGTGCCAGCAGCGCCTCCAGATCGGGGGGCTCCGGGGAGCTGTTTTTT. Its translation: CASSASRSGGSGELFF.

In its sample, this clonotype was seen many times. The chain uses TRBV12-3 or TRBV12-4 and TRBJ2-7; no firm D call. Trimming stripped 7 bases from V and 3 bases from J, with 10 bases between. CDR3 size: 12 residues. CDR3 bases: TGTGCCAGCACCAAACATAACTACGAGCAGTACTTC. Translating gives CASTKHNYEQYF.